Presented here are 4 T cell receptor beta chains from one specimen sequenced in a study of sequential checkpoint blockade in melanoma. TCRdb keeps only in-frame clones here, not all; method: immunoSEQ multiplex PCR. The data show roughly 1,200 clones, 15% to 20% seen once. Treatment denoted: randomized to nivolumab then ipilimumab (arm A) or the reverse (arm B). The sample consisted of tumor tissue (inferred from file names), taken from a patient given nivolumab and ipilimumab in sequence. These receptors all stem from a human donor with melanoma.

This clone came up a few times. The gene calls are TRBV6-8 and TRBJ2-5; perhaps TRBD1 as D (6 bases). This CDR3 comprises 14 residues. With 7 bases removed from V and 5 bases from J, the gap between germline ends came to 17 bases. Germline V gene data show CDR1 as MNHGY and CDR2 as SAAAGT. CDR3: CASTLRQDWETQYF. The CDR3 nucleotides read TGTGCCAGCACCCTAAGACAGGACTGGGAGACCCAGTACTTC.

J is TRBJ1-2 and V is TRBV5-1; 7 bases fit TRBD1. The germline V gene encodes CDR1 SGHRS and CDR2 YFSETQ. The CDR3 consists of 14 residues. J lost 7 bases, V lost 1 base, and 7 bases had no gene match. The CDR3 reads CASSLNQGEGGYTF. CDR3 bases: TGCGCCAGCAGCTTGAATCAGGGGGAAGGTGGCTACACCTTC.

This clone was seen a handful of times. This chain links TRBV19 with TRBJ1-1; a weak D match, TRBD1 (5 bases). Germline assignment: CDR1 LNHDA and CDR2 SQIVND (reference sequence). This CDR3 has 15 residues. The V and J ends lost 1 base and 1 base respectively, with 10 bases between them. The DNA for the CDR3 is TGTGCCAGTAGTATAGGAGGGACGAGGAACACTGAAGCTTTCTTT. It specifies CASSIGGTRNTEAFF.

The CDR3 DNA sequence: TGCGCCAGCAGCCAAGATGTTGGCGGGGCGATCTACGAGCAGTACTTC. Translated, it gives CASSQDVGGAIYEQYF. This rearrangement joins TRBV1 to TRBJ2-7; the table names TRBD2, a call not compared with the DNA. TRBV1 constitutes a pseudogene. The CDR3 length is 16 residues.